These T cell receptor beta chains were read from a single sample in a study of blood T cell repertoires in COVID-19. Assay used: immunoSEQ multiplex PCR; TCRdb lists only in-frame clones, some missing. The sample carries 270,000 or so clones, 85% to 95% recorded once. Sequencing was performed on PBMCs or T cells enriched from blood (not recorded which). All receptors come from a man aged 35-49 years who had been exposed to COVID-19. CDR3s include the opening cysteine and the closing phenylalanine or tryptophan. Each record gives: clone size, V gene, J gene, D gene, CDR3 protein, CDR3 DNA. D genes are given only for firm matches. For some rows the clone size is stated as once, few or many, or as a class when expanded; others skip it.

abundance: .; v_gene: TRBV6-5; j_gene: TRBJ1-2; d_gene: TRBD1; CDR3aa: CASSFQGGGYGYTF; CDR3nt: TGTGCCAGCAGTTTTCAGGGGGGAGGCTATGGCTACACCTTC
abundance: .; v_gene: TRBV5-1; j_gene: TRBJ1-2; d_gene: .; CDR3aa: CASSLVGDIGYTF; CDR3nt: TGCGCCAGCAGCTTGGTGGGCGACATTGGCTACACCTTC
abundance: once; v_gene: TRBV7-3; j_gene: TRBJ2-3; d_gene: TRBD2; CDR3aa: CASSLTAGGTDTQYF; CDR3nt: TGTGCCAGCAGCTTAACGGCGGGAGGCACAGATACGCAGTATTTT
abundance: .; v_gene: TRBV2; j_gene: TRBJ2-2; d_gene: .; CDR3aa: CASSNVETGELFF; CDR3nt: TGTGCCAGCAGTAACGTTGAGACCGGGGAGCTGTTTTTT
abundance: .; v_gene: TRBV12-3/TRBV12-4; j_gene: TRBJ2-7; d_gene: TRBD1; CDR3aa: CASSLTGYEQYF; CDR3nt: TGTGCCAGCAGTTTGACAGGGTATGAGCAGTACTTC
abundance: .; v_gene: TRBV3-1/TRBV3-2; j_gene: TRBJ1-1; d_gene: TRBD1; CDR3aa: CASSRQQGISEAFF; CDR3nt: TGTGCCAGCAGCCGACAACAGGGGATCAGCGAAGCTTTCTTT
abundance: .; v_gene: TRBV27; j_gene: TRBJ2-5; d_gene: .; CDR3aa: CASSLSKTQYF; CDR3nt: TGTGCCAGCAGTTTGAGCAAGACCCAGTACTTC
abundance: .; v_gene: TRBV27; j_gene: TRBJ2-3; d_gene: .; CDR3aa: CASSPLGLVHFTDTQYF; CDR3nt: TGTGCCAGCAGCCCCCTCGGTCTAGTACACTTCACAGATACGCAGTATTTT
abundance: .; v_gene: TRBV27; j_gene: TRBJ2-7; d_gene: TRBD2; CDR3aa: CASSSGGRAFYEQYF; CDR3nt: TGTGCCAGCAGTTCAGGCGGGAGGGCCTTTTACGAGCAGTACTTC
abundance: .; v_gene: TRBV2; j_gene: TRBJ1-2; d_gene: TRBD1; CDR3aa: CASREQGPNYGYTF; CDR3nt: TGTGCCAGCAGAGAACAGGGGCCTAACTATGGCTACACCTTC
abundance: .; v_gene: TRBV6-1; j_gene: TRBJ1-2; d_gene: .; CDR3aa: CASSEVFLMGSLNYGYTF; CDR3nt: TGTGCCAGCAGTGAAGTCTTTTTAATGGGCAGTCTCAACTATGGCTACACCTTC
abundance: .; v_gene: TRBV12-3/TRBV12-4; j_gene: TRBJ1-5; d_gene: .; CDR3aa: CASSLSGPQHF; CDR3nt: TGTGCCAGTTCCCTGAGTGGGCCCCAGCATTTT
abundance: .; v_gene: TRBV7-9; j_gene: TRBJ1-4; d_gene: TRBD1; CDR3aa: CASSIRQGSGEKLFF; CDR3nt: TGTGCCAGCAGCATAAGACAGGGATCAGGGGAAAAACTGTTTTTT
abundance: .; v_gene: TRBV7-9; j_gene: TRBJ2-3; d_gene: TRBD2; CDR3aa: CASSTRAGTSTDTQYF; CDR3nt: TGTGCCAGCAGCACCCGAGCGGGGACTAGCACAGATACGCAGTATTTT
abundance: .; v_gene: TRBV7-2; j_gene: TRBJ2-1; d_gene: TRBD2; CDR3aa: CASSPIRTSGYNEQFF; CDR3nt: TGTGCCAGCAGCCCAATTAGGACTAGCGGTTACAATGAGCAGTTCTTC
abundance: .; v_gene: TRBV12-3/TRBV12-4; j_gene: TRBJ1-2; d_gene: .; CDR3aa: CASSPPTVYGYTF; CDR3nt: TGTGCCAGCAGTCCACCGACAGTTTATGGCTACACCTTC
abundance: .; v_gene: TRBV11-2; j_gene: TRBJ2-5; d_gene: .; CDR3aa: CASSLVPVRQETQYF; CDR3nt: TGTGCCAGCAGCTTAGTTCCGGTACGCCAAGAGACCCAGTACTTC
abundance: .; v_gene: TRBV3-1/TRBV3-2; j_gene: TRBJ1-1; d_gene: TRBD1; CDR3aa: CASSHSDRATEAFF; CDR3nt: TGTGCCAGCAGCCACTCGGACAGGGCCACTGAAGCTTTCTTT
abundance: .; v_gene: TRBV11-2; j_gene: TRBJ1-4; d_gene: TRBD1; CDR3aa: CASSPSGTGNEKLFF; CDR3nt: TGTGCCAGCAGCCCCTCCGGGACAGGGAATGAAAAACTGTTTTTT
abundance: .; v_gene: TRBV28; j_gene: TRBJ2-4; d_gene: TRBD1; CDR3aa: CASSSWTGKVKNIQYF; CDR3nt: TGTGCCAGCAGTTCCTGGACAGGGAAGGTCAAAAACATTCAGTACTTC
abundance: .; v_gene: TRBV2; j_gene: TRBJ1-1; d_gene: .; CDR3aa: CASVPTALNTEAFF; CDR3nt: TGTGCCAGCGTTCCGACAGCCCTGAACACTGAAGCTTTCTTT
abundance: .; v_gene: TRBV18; j_gene: TRBJ1-5; d_gene: .; CDR3aa: CASSEDRNQPQHF; CDR3nt: TGTGCCAGCTCAGAGGACAGAAATCAGCCCCAGCATTTT
abundance: once; v_gene: TRBV28; j_gene: TRBJ2-7; d_gene: .; CDR3aa: CASREAGTRTGYEQYF; CDR3nt: TGTGCCAGCAGAGAGGCCGGGACTCGTACGGGCTACGAGCAGTACTTC
abundance: .; v_gene: TRBV28; j_gene: TRBJ1-1; d_gene: TRBD1; CDR3aa: CASSLPRTGRNTEAFF; CDR3nt: TGTGCCAGCAGCTTGCCCAGGACAGGGAGAAACACTGAAGCTTTCTTT
abundance: once; v_gene: TRBV2; j_gene: TRBJ1-2; d_gene: .; CDR3aa: CASSGEGYGYTF; CDR3nt: TGTGCCAGCAGTGGCGAGGGCTATGGCTACACCTTC
abundance: .; v_gene: TRBV6-2/TRBV6-3; j_gene: TRBJ1-6; d_gene: .; CDR3aa: CASSLSGNSPLHF; CDR3nt: TGTGCCAGCAGTTTGTCGGGGAATTCACCCCTCCACTTT